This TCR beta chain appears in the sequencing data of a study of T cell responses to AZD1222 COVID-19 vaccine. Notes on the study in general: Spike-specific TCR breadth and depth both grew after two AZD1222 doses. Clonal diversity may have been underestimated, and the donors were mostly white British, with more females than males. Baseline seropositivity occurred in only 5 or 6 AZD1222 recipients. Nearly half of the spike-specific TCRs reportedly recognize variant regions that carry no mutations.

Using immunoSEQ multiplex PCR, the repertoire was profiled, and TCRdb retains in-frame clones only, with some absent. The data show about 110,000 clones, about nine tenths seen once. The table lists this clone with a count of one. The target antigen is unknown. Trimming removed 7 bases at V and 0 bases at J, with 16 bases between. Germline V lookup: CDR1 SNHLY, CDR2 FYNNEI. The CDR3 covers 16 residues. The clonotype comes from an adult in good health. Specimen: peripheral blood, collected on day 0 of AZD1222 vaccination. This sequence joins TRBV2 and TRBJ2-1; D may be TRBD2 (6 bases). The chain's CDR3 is CASMRLGGSSYNEQFF. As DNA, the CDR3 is TGTGCCAGCATGCGCCTTGGGGGGAGCTCCTACAATGAGCAGTTCTTC.